This T cell receptor beta chain appears in the sequencing data of a study of T cells in localized non-small cell lung cancer. Note on this clone: The target antigen is unknown.

General study results and limits: Adjacent lung had a median roughly 61 of the 100 largest tumor clones. Sequencing covered just one tumor region, so heterogeneity cannot be ruled out.

Clones were read by immunoSEQ multiplex PCR, and TCRdb kept only the in-frame ones, dropping some. Of 35,000 to 45,000 clones listed, 85% to 90% are singletons. The source was peripheral blood, collected before any cancer treatment. The TCR sequence derives from a woman aged 18-49 years with stage III lung adenocarcinoma.

The CDR3 nucleotides read TGTGCCAGCTCACAGCGGACTAGCGGGGGGGCGGAGACCCAGTACTTC. Translation: CASSQRTSGGAETQYF. The chain recombines TRBV18 with TRBJ2-5, with 15 bases lining up with TRBD2. The CDR3 consists of 16 residues. J lost 5 bases, V lost 4 bases, and 5 bases had no gene match. Germline V lookup: CDR1 KGHSH, CDR2 LQKENI. The variable domain in full, completed from reference TRBV18 and TRBJ2-5, reads NAGVMQNPRHLVRRRGQEARLRCSPMKGHSHVYWYRQLPEEGLKFMVYLQKENIIDESGMPKERFSAEFPKEGPSILRIQQVVRGDSAAYFCASSQRTSGGAETQYFGPGTRLLVL.